These 26 T cell receptor beta chains share one sample of origin, sequenced in a study of blood T cell repertoires in COVID-19. The assay was immunoSEQ multiplex PCR, and TCRdb's table has in-frame clones only and misses some. The sample holds around 15,000 clones, around nine tenths seen once. Input material: peripheral blood. The receptors here all came from a human donor in a cohort sampled during active COVID-19.

The chain joins TRBV24-1 to TRBJ2-1; TRBD2 agrees at 8 bases. CDR3 size: 18 residues. CDR1 is KGHDR and CDR2 is SFDVKD in the germline V gene. V trimming: 3 bases; J trimming: 7 bases; junction bases outside the gene matches: 16. CDR3 DNA sequence: TGTGCCACCAGTGATCGAATTGGCCCAGCGGGAGCACGTAATGAGCAGTTCTTC. It specifies CATSDRIGPAGARNEQFF.

The chain employs TRBV5-1 and TRBJ2-7; D might be TRBD2 (5 bases). Trimming stripped 4 bases from V and 2 bases from J, with 16 bases between. This CDR3 has 15 amino acids. Looked up from germline, CDR1 is SGHRS and CDR2 is YFSETQ. DNA for the CDR3: TGCGCCAGCAGCCCCGACGGGGTCCCTCCCTACGAGCAGTACTTC. Its protein is CASSPDGVPPYEQYF.

The chain carries TRBV7-9 and TRBJ2-3, with D possibly matching TRBD1 (5 bases). The CDR3 runs to 16 residues. Germline CDR1 is SEHNR and CDR2 is FQNEAQ (reference sequence). V lost 4 bases and J lost 0, with 14 bases in between. The CDR3 nucleotides read TGTGCCAGCAGCTCGATATTGAAGGGGAGCACAGATACGCAGTATTTT. Encoded protein: CASSSILKGSTDTQYF.

The genes are TRBV7-9 and TRBJ2-1; D unclear. The CDR3 runs to 13 residues. The V gene lost 5 bases and the J gene lost 6 bases, with 11 bases spanning the gap. CDR1 is SEHNR and CDR2 is FQNEAQ in the germline V gene (reference sequence). The CDR3 coding sequence is TGTGCCAGCAGCCCCGACACCCTCAATGAGCAGTTCTTC. Encoded protein: CASSPDTLNEQFF.

The chain combines TRBV21-1 with TRBJ2-3; the table's D call TRBD2 went unverified against the DNA. TRBV21-1 is a pseudogene. The CDR3 sequence is 17 residues long. CDR3 DNA sequence: TGTGCCAGCAGCAATGGACTAGCGGAAATTAGCACAGATACGCAGTATTTT. Protein: CASSNGLAEISTDTQYF.

This chain links TRBV6-4 with TRBJ2-7; 9 bases match TRBD1. The V gene's germline CDR1 is MRHNA and CDR2 SNTAGT. The CDR3 is 16 amino acids. J lost 0 bases, V lost 7 bases, and 10 bases had no gene match. The CDR3 sequence: CASIRDRVSSSYEQYF. The CDR3 nucleotides read TGTGCCAGCATACGGGACAGGGTTTCCTCCTCCTACGAGCAGTACTTC.

J is TRBJ2-6 and V is TRBV19; perhaps TRBD1 as D (6 bases). Germline V gives CDR1 LNHDA, CDR2 SQIVND (reference sequence). There are 17 residues in the CDR3. Trimming took 5 bases from V and 0 from J, leaving 14 bases between them. The CDR3 here is CASSYRVNPSGANVLTF. The CDR3 DNA reads TGTGCCAGTAGTTACAGGGTCAACCCCTCTGGGGCCAACGTCCTGACTTTC.

The chain employs TRBV9 and TRBJ2-1, with TRBD2 matching over 15 bases. Germline V gene lookup returns CDR1 SGDLS and CDR2 YYNGEE. The trim removed 3 bases at V and 13 bases at J, leaving 5 bases unmatched. The CDR3 contains 14 residues. The CDR3 loop is CASSAGTSGRQQFF. DNA of the CDR3: TGTGCCAGCAGCGCAGGGACTAGCGGGAGGCAACAGTTCTTC.

The sample holds a few counts of this clone. The chain couples TRBV3-1 (or the pseudogene TRBV3-2) to TRBJ2-5, with TRBD2 matching over 9 bases. The germline CDR1 and CDR2 sequences are LGHDT and YNNKEL (reference sequence). The CDR3 spans 14 residues. The junction had 4 bases not matched to a gene; V was cut back by 5 bases and J by 3 bases. CDR3 residues: CASSSLAGKETQYF. CDR3 nucleotides: TGTGCCAGCAGCTCTCTAGCGGGGAAAGAGACCCAGTACTTC.

J is TRBJ1-6 and V is TRBV14; D is perhaps TRBD1 (5 bases). There are 14 residues in the CDR3. The ends were cut back, 1 base at V and 8 bases at J, with 9 bases in the middle. Germline CDR1 and CDR2: SGHDN and FVKESK. Written as DNA, the CDR3 is TGTGCCAGCAGCCAAGTTAAACAGGATTCACCCCTCCACTTT. This translates into CASSQVKQDSPLHF.

J is TRBJ2-5 and V is TRBV18; D gene uncertain. Trimming cost V 4 bases and J 0 bases, with 6 bases left between them. CDR1 is KGHSH and CDR2 is LQKENI in the germline V gene. This CDR3 is 13 amino acids long. The CDR3 reads CASSRIDQETQYF. The CDR3 DNA sequence: TGTGCCAGCTCACGCATAGACCAAGAGACCCAGTACTTC.

In this sample, this clone turned up once. The rearrangement uses TRBV27 and TRBJ2-6; the match to TRBD2 covers 7 bases. The ends lost 2 bases at V and 0 bases at J; junction bases unmatched: 4. Germline lookup yields CDR1 MNHEY and CDR2 SMNVEV (reference sequence). The CDR3 covers 17 residues. The DNA of the CDR3 is TGTGCCAGCAGTTTAACGCCGGGAGGCTCTGGGGCCAACGTCCTGACTTTC. Residues: CASSLTPGGSGANVLTF.

The chain couples TRBV4-1 to TRBJ1-1, with D tentatively TRBD1 (5 bases). The ends were cut back, 2 bases at V and 8 bases at J, with 12 bases in the middle. The CDR3 runs to 13 residues. Germline V gives CDR1 MGHRA, CDR2 YSYEKL. CDR3 sequence: CASSQLTWGEAFF. The CDR3 DNA reads TGCGCCAGCAGCCAACTAACCTGGGGCGAAGCTTTCTTT.

The chain employs TRBV6-4 and TRBJ2-3, with TRBD2 identical over 12 bases. Germline V gene lookup returns CDR1 MRHNA and CDR2 SNTAGT. The J segment lost 4 bases and the V segment lost 5 bases, leaving 7 bases of the junction unmatched. The length of the CDR3 is 16 residues. Here the CDR3 reads CASSKHGLAGPDTQYF. CDR3 in DNA: TGTGCCAGCAGTAAACACGGACTAGCGGGGCCAGATACGCAGTATTTT.

V and J are TRBV5-6 and TRBJ2-7; tentative D call: TRBD1 (6 bases). CDR1 is SGHDT and CDR2 is YYEEEE in the germline V gene. V was clipped by 4 bases and J by 2 bases, with 10 bases between them. The CDR3 contains 13 residues. CDR3 protein: CASSQDRAYEQYF. CDR3 bases: TGTGCCAGCAGCCAGGACAGAGCCTACGAGCAGTACTTC.

J is TRBJ2-5 and V is TRBV27, with 7 bases that match TRBD2. The CDR3 spans 14 residues. Germline V gene lookup returns CDR1 MNHEY and CDR2 SMNVEV (reference sequence). V dropped 6 bases and J dropped 1; count of bases not matched to a gene: 5. DNA for the CDR3: TGTGCCAGCAGCATTGGGGGGGTCCAAGAGACCCAGTACTTC. This translates into CASSIGGVQETQYF.

The rearrangement links TRBV5-1 to TRBJ2-7; D is possibly TRBD1 (6 bases). The V gene's germline CDR1 is SGHRS and CDR2 YFSETQ. V was pared by 3 bases and J by 4 bases, with 17 bases between. The CDR3 is 15 amino acids. This CDR3 is CASSSDPGTTYEQYF. The CDR3, as DNA: TGCGCCAGCAGCTCGGACCCCGGGACAACATACGAGCAGTACTTC.

V gene TRBV6-5 combines with J gene TRBJ2-4, with 7 bases lining up with TRBD1. V trimming: 6 bases; J trimming: 7 bases; junction bases outside the gene matches: 3. Per germline, CDR1 MNHEY and CDR2 SVGAGI. This CDR3 contains 12 residues. The CDR3 region has the DNA TGTGCCAGCAGCCCACAGGGGAACATTCAGTACTTC. Protein sequence: CASSPQGNIQYF.

The V call is TRBV5-8, the J call TRBJ2-1, with a weak D call TRBD1 (5 bases). V was trimmed by 4 bases and J by 7 bases, leaving 9 bases between them. Germline assignment: CDR1 SGHTS and CDR2 YDEGEE. This CDR3 has 12 amino acids. The CDR3 DNA is TGTGCCAGCAGCCACAGGCAGAATGAGCAGTTCTTC. Translated, it gives CASSHRQNEQFF. The complete variable domain, with remaining parts taken from reference TRBV5-8 and TRBJ2-1, reads EAGVTQSPTHLIKTRGQQATLRCSPISGHTSVYWYQQALGLGLQFLLWYDEGEERNRGNFPPRFSGRQFPNYSSELNVNALELEDSALYLCASSHRQNEQFFGPGTRLTVL.

The chain carries TRBV9 and TRBJ2-1; 7 positions match TRBD1. Trimming removed 4 bases from V and 5 bases from J; junction bases left unmatched: 6. Germline loops: CDR1 SGDLS, CDR2 YYNGEE. The CDR3 runs to 14 residues. DNA for the CDR3: TGTGCCAGCAGCTTAATACAGGGGAACAATGAGCAGTTCTTC. It is translated as CASSLIQGNNEQFF.

The chain links TRBV7-2 to TRBJ2-2; a weak D match, TRBD1 (7 bases). Between the trimmed V and J ends, which lost 5 bases and 5 bases, there was a span of 18 bases. This CDR3 region has 16 residues. Germline V lookup: CDR1 SGHTA, CDR2 FQGNSA. The CDR3 DNA reads TGTGCCAGCAGCACAAAGACAGGGAGGTGGACCGGGGAGCTGTTTTTT. Translation gives CASSTKTGRWTGELFF.

The chain recombines TRBV13 with TRBJ1-2, with 7 bases aligning to TRBD1. Germline CDR1 reads PRHDT; CDR2 reads FYEKMQ (reference sequence). V lost 0 bases to trimming and J lost 2 bases; unmatched junction nucleotides: 12. This CDR3 comprises 18 residues. The CDR3 DNA is TGTGCCAGCAGCTTAGGGGGAAGAGGGACAGAGAGAAACTATGGCTACACCTTC. It codes for CASSLGGRGTERNYGYTF.

The chain employs TRBV2 and TRBJ1-6; D is ambiguous. Germline loops: CDR1 SNHLY, CDR2 FYNNEI. With 6 bases removed from V and 5 bases from J, the gap between germline ends came to 11 bases. This CDR3 contains 14 residues. The CDR3 sequence is CASRGLGDNSPLHF. In DNA form, the CDR3 reads TGTGCCAGCAGGGGGTTGGGAGATAATTCACCCCTCCACTTT.

V and J are TRBV7-2 and TRBJ2-1; D call uncertain. The CDR3 has 14 residues. Trimming took off 0 bases at V and 4 bases at J, with 7 bases between the two ends. Germline CDR1 SGHTA, CDR2 FQGNSA. The CDR3 loop reads CASSLASGYNEQFF. CDR3 in DNA: TGTGCCAGCAGCTTAGCATCAGGATACAATGAGCAGTTCTTC.

The chain links TRBV10-3 to TRBJ1-1, with D unresolved. The V end was cut by 3 bases, the J end by 3 bases, with 14 bases between. This CDR3 has 15 residues. Germline V gene data show CDR1 as ENHRY and CDR2 as SYGVKD. In DNA, the CDR3 is TGTGCCATCAGTGATGTTGGGGAGAGGGACACTGAAGCTTTCTTT. It yields the protein CAISDVGERDTEAFF.

The rearrangement joins TRBV3-1 (or the pseudogene TRBV3-2) to TRBJ1-2; 11 bases are a match to TRBD1. Trimming cost V 2 bases and J 5 bases; bases outside gene matches: 13. There are 18 residues in the CDR3. Germline CDR1 LGHDT, CDR2 YNNKEL (reference sequence). Here the CDR3 reads CASSQNPGTGGYYYGYTF. Here the CDR3 DNA reads TGTGCCAGCAGCCAAAACCCCGGGACAGGGGGTTATTATTATGGCTACACCTTC.